This T cell receptor beta chain comes out of a study of T-cell reconstitution after alpha-beta-depleted transplantation in children. At least ten counts were recorded for this clonotype. Trimming left V 7 bases short and J 1 base short, with 13 bases between. Looked up from germline, CDR1 is ENHRY and CDR2 is SYGVKD. This CDR3 has 14 amino acids. Preparation of the TCRbeta library used unique molecular identifiers. Each CDR3 protein is one row after TCRdb ran MiXCR on the PCR reads. This sample carries around 700,000 distinct CDR3 sequences, around 13% of them seen once, and the ten largest clones take approximately 0.8%.

The source material was PBMCs, sampled before TCRalphabeta/CD19-depleted stem cell transplant. The clonotype originates from a girl aged 2-9 years with congenital amegakaryocytic thrombocytopenia, due to receive a stem cell transplant. V usage is TRBV10-3 and J usage is TRBJ1-2; D unresolved. The CDR3 DNA reads as TGTGCCATCAAGGTGGACCCCAGTAACTATGGCTACACCTTC. It encodes CAIKVDPSNYGYTF.